The clone carrying this T cell receptor (beta chain) was found many times. The sample is drawn from a study of T cells in Graves' hyperthyroidism and ophthalmopathy. RNA transcripts provided the source from which TCR beta CDR3 regions were amplified. When the TCR CDR3 underwent first-round RT-PCR, the HTBI primer set was used. TCRdb recomputed calls from the multiplex PCR reads with MiXCR, one row per CDR3 protein. The sample holds roughly 380,000 distinct CDR3 sequences, 11% to 15% seen once. The CDR3 has 18 amino acids. Trimming removed 6 bases from V and 3 bases from J; junction bases left unmatched: 13. Germline V gene data show CDR1 as MNHNS and CDR2 as SASEGT.

The J gene is TRBJ2-7, the V gene TRBV6-1; TRBD2 aligns across 14 bases. The receptor's source is a woman aged 55-70 years with Graves' hyperthyroidism. The sequenced sample consisted of blood. CDR3 sequence: CASRQSGLAGGGSYEQYF. CDR3 DNA sequence: TGTGCCAGCAGGCAAAGTGGACTAGCGGGAGGTGGGAGCTACGAGCAGTACTTC.